Detailed here is one T cell receptor beta chain. These data originate in a study of cytomegalovirus exposure and HLA in healthy donors. V shed 3 bases and J shed 0 bases, with 9 bases lying between them. Germline V gives CDR1 SNHLY, CDR2 FYNNEI. CDR3 length: 15 residues. The study ran its PCR with 60 Vbeta and 13 Jbeta primers. TCRdb's copy holds only in-frame clones and misses some; the assay was immunoSEQ multiplex PCR. The table shows around 160,000 clones, with roughly 79% occurring only once. This clonotype was sampled from a middle-aged woman in good health and CMV-seronegative. Sequences were obtained from PBMCs. V gene TRBV2 combines with J gene TRBJ1-3; D remains ambiguous. Written as DNA, the CDR3 is TGTGCCAGCAGTGACGGCGGGAACTCTGGAAACACCATATATTTT. Its protein product is CASSDGGNSGNTIYF. The full variable domain, with the rest looked up from reference TRBV2 and TRBJ1-3, is EPEVTQTPSHQVTQMGQEVILRCVPISNHLYFYWYRQILGQKVEFLVSFYNNEISEKSEIFDDQFSVERPDGSNFTLKIRSTKLEDSAMYFCASSDGGNSGNTIYFGEGSWLTVV.